This paragraph covers one TCR beta chain sequence. V gave up 6 bases and J gave up 5 bases; unmatched junction bases: 8. The germline CDR1 and CDR2 sequences are LNHDA and SQIVND (reference sequence). The CDR3 contains 15 residues. This sample is part of a study of blood T cell repertoires in COVID-19. On the study more broadly: Donors in the United States, Italy and Spain gave samples during acute or convalescent COVID-19. T cells, B-cell-depleted T cells, or PBMCs provided the cDNA or gDNA that served as material.

Authors' analysis steps: For nucleated cells, counts were estimated from reference gene primer amplification. The repertoire was sequenced with immunoSEQ multiplex PCR; TCRdb's copy has only in-frame clones and lacks some. The V and J calls and clone size come from that table; D and trimming were worked out from the DNA. The table shows about 270,000 clones, with roughly 80% occurring only once. This sequence originates from a woman between 45 and 60 years old with active or convalescent COVID-19. This sequence joins TRBV19 and TRBJ1-5; 9 positions agree with TRBD1. The sample taken for sequencing was peripheral blood. The CDR3 sequence: CASSIHRQGDQPQHF. The CDR3 DNA reads as TGTGCCAGTAGCATACATCGACAGGGGGATCAGCCCCAGCATTTT.